This T cell receptor (beta chain) appears in the sequencing data of a study of T cell responses to AZD1222 COVID-19 vaccine. Whole-study findings and limits: Clonal diversity may have been underestimated, and the donors were mostly white British, with more females than males. Reports say nearly half of spike-specific TCRs go after unmutated variant regions.

As to this clone: Antigen specificity is unknown.

Trimming took 3 bases from V and 0 from J, leaving 12 bases between them. Germline lookup yields CDR1 LNHNV and CDR2 YYDKDF (reference sequence). The CDR3 contains 16 residues. Assay: immunoSEQ multiplex PCR; the TCRdb copy retains only in-frame clones and omits some. The profile shows some 120,000 clones, about 93% of them singletons. This sequence was found in an adult in good health. The V call is TRBV15, the J call TRBJ2-1, with D uncertain. The source material was peripheral blood, sampled on day 0 of AZD1222 vaccination. This chain's CDR3 is CATSSSSRSSYNEQFF. The CDR3 coding sequence is TGTGCCACCAGCAGTTCGTCTAGGAGCTCCTACAATGAGCAGTTCTTC. Looking up the rest from reference TRBV15 and TRBJ2-1 gives the full variable domain: DAMVIQNPRYQVTQFGKPVTLSCSQTLNHNVMYWYQQKSSQAPKLLFHYYDKDFNNEADTPDNFQSRRPNTSFCFLDIRSPGLGDTAMYLCATSSSSRSSYNEQFFGPGTRLTVL.